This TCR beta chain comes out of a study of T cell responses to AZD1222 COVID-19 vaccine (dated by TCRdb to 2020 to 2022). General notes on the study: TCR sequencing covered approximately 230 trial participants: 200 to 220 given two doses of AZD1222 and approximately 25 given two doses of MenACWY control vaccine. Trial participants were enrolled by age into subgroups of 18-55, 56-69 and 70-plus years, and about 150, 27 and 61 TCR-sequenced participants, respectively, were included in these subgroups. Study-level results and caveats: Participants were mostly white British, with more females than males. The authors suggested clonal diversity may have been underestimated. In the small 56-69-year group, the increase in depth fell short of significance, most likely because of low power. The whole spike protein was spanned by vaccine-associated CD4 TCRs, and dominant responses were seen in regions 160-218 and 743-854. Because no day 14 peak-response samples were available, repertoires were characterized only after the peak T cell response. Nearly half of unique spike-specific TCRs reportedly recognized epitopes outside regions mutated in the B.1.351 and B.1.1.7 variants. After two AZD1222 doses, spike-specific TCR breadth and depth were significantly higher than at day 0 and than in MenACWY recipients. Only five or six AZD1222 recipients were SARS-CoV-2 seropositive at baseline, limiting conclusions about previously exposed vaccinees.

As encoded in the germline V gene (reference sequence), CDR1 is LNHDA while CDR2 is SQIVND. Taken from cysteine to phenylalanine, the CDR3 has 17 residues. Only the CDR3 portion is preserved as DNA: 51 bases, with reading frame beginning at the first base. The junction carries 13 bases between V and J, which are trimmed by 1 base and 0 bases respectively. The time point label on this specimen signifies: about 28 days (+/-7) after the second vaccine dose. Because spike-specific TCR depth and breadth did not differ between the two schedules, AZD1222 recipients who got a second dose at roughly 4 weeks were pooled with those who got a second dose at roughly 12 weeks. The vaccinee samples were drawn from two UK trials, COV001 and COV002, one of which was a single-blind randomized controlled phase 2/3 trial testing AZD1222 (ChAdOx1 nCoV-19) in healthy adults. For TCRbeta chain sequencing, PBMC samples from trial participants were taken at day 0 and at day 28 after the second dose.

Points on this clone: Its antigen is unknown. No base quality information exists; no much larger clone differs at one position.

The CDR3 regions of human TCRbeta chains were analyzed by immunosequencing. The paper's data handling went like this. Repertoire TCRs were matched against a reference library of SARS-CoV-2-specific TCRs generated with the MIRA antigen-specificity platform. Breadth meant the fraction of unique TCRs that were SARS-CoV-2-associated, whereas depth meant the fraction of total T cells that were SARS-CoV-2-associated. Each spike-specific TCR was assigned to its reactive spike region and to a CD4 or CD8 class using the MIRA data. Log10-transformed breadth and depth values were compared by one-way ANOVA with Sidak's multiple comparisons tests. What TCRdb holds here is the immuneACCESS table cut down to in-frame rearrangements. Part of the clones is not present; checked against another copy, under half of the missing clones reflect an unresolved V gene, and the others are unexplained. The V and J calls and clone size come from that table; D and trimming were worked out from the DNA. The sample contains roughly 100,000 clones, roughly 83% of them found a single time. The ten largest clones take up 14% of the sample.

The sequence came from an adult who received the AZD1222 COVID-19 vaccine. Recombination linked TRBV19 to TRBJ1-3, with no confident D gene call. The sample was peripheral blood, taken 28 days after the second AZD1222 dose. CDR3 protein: CASSIAQETSSGNTIYF. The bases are TGTGCCAGTAGTATAGCCCAGGAGACGAGCTCTGGAAACACCATATATTTT.